The 23 T cell receptor beta chains below come from one sample, sequenced in a study of T cells in tumors after PD-1 blockade. Profiled with immunoSEQ multiplex PCR; TCRdb holds only in-frame clones, not every one. The sample holds around 7,000 clones; approximately 67% are singletons and the top ten take approximately 10%. Sequencing used tumor tissue, obtained after anti-PD-1 treatment. The receptors shown here come from a human donor with basal cell carcinoma.

The chain uses TRBV11-3 and TRBJ2-1; TRBD2 is a possible D gene (5 bases). This CDR3 region has 13 residues. Germline V CDR1 and CDR2: SGHNT, YENEEA. Trimming took 3 bases from V and 9 from J, leaving 12 bases between them. The CDR3 protein is CASSFREFGEQFF. The CDR3, as DNA: TGTGCCAGCAGCTTCCGGGAATTTGGTGAGCAGTTCTTC.

This clone was recorded a few times. The chain employs TRBV19 and TRBJ1-1; D might be TRBD1 (5 bases). This CDR3 is 14 amino acids long. The germline V gene encodes CDR1 LNHDA and CDR2 SQIVND (reference sequence). V lost 1 base, J lost 2 bases, and 8 bases lay in between. CDR3 amino acids: CASSIAGGNTEAFF. CDR3 sequence (DNA): TGTGCCAGTAGTATAGCCGGGGGAAACACTGAAGCTTTCTTT.

This sequence joins TRBV19 and TRBJ1-5; weak D call: TRBD1 (6 bases). Germline V CDR1 and CDR2: LNHDA, SQIVND (reference sequence). The CDR3 extends over 16 amino acids. Trimming took off 5 bases at V and 7 bases at J, with 21 bases between the two ends. The CDR3 DNA reads as TGTGCCAGTAGTGGGGGGCAGCTCGACGGAAAGCAGCCCCAGCATTTT. As protein: CASSGGQLDGKQPQHF.

The chain is built from TRBV3-1 (or the pseudogene TRBV3-2) and TRBJ2-7; D is uncertain. The ends were cut back, 1 base at V and 9 bases at J, with 7 bases in the middle. The germline V gene has CDR1 LGHDT and CDR2 YNNKEL (reference sequence). The CDR3 has 11 amino acids. CDR3 DNA: TGTGCCAGCAGCCAAGGAAGGGTGCAGTACTTC. This translates into CASSQGRVQYF.

This chain connects TRBV5-1 to TRBJ2-1; a weak D match, TRBD2 (6 bases). The V gene's germline CDR1 is SGHRS and CDR2 YFSETQ. The V end was cut by 4 bases, the J end by 2 bases, with 13 bases between. The CDR3 runs 15 residues. The CDR3 sequence is CASSPFAGTYNEQFF. The CDR3 region has the DNA TGCGCCAGCAGCCCCTTTGCGGGAACCTACAATGAGCAGTTCTTC.

The rearrangement joins TRBV5-4 to TRBJ2-3; no definite D call. Germline CDR1 and CDR2: SGHNT and YYREEE (reference sequence). This CDR3 has 11 residues. V was pared by 4 bases and J by 7 bases, with 7 bases between. DNA for the CDR3: TGTGCCAGCAGCGTCATGAATACGCAGTATTTT. Translated: CASSVMNTQYF.

The chain joins TRBV3-1 (or the pseudogene TRBV3-2) to TRBJ1-4; no clear D gene. Germline values: CDR1 LGHDT, CDR2 YNNKEL (reference sequence). V was cut by 4 bases and J by 5 bases, with 14 bases left in between. This CDR3 is built from 15 residues. The CDR3 coding sequence is TGTGCCAGCAGCCGGGCCTCGCGAGGGAATGAAAAACTGTTTTTT. Translated: CASSRASRGNEKLFF.

The J gene is TRBJ2-6, the V gene TRBV3-1 (or the pseudogene TRBV3-2); D gene ambiguous. Germline-derived CDR1 and CDR2 are LGHDT and YNNKEL (reference sequence). CDR3 length equals 17 residues. Trimming pared 2 bases from V and 3 bases from J, leaving 14 bases between. The DNA for the CDR3 is TGTGCCAGCAGCCAAAGGTCGTTAATCTTTGGGGCCAACGTCCTGACTTTC. Protein: CASSQRSLIFGANVLTF.

This clone was detected a few times. The chain carries TRBV7-9 and TRBJ2-1, with 7 bases lining up with TRBD2. The CDR3 spans 16 residues. Losses at the gene ends were 5 bases for V and 3 bases for J; bases not matched to a gene: 10. The V gene's germline CDR1 is SEHNR and CDR2 FQNEAQ (reference sequence). This CDR3 is CASSTWDGGYYNEQFF. DNA for the CDR3: TGTGCCAGCAGCACCTGGGACGGGGGGTACTACAATGAGCAGTTCTTC.

The rearrangement uses TRBV7-2 and TRBJ2-5, with 8 bases that match TRBD1. Germline V gene sequence: CDR1 SGHTA, CDR2 FQGNSA. The CDR3 extends over 14 amino acids. V lost 5 bases, J lost 5 bases, and 7 bases stayed unmatched. The CDR3 spells CASSDRTGPETQYF. The CDR3 DNA reads as TGTGCCAGCAGCGACCGGACAGGGCCCGAGACCCAGTACTTC.

The chain links TRBV9 to TRBJ1-3, with D hard to call. The germline CDR1 and CDR2 sequences are SGDLS and YYNGEE. CDR3 length: 14 amino acids. The V end was cut by 0 bases, the J end by 4 bases, with 8 bases between. The CDR3 protein is CASSVGARGNTIYF. CDR3 DNA: TGTGCCAGCAGCGTAGGTGCAAGAGGAAACACCATATATTTT.

The chain uses TRBV9 and TRBJ2-7; 13 nucleotides align to TRBD2. The CDR3 covers 14 residues. Germline trimming cut 5 bases from V and 5 bases from J; bases unmatched to any gene: 4. CDR1 is SGDLS and CDR2 is YYNGEE in the germline V gene. DNA for the CDR3: TGTGCCAGCAGTGCCGGGACTAGCGGGGACGAGCAGTACTTC. It codes for CASSAGTSGDEQYF.

The chain combines TRBV28 with TRBJ1-1, with D perhaps TRBD1 (5 bases). Trimming cost V 3 bases and J 7 bases, with 15 bases left between them. Per the germline V gene, CDR1 is MDHEN and CDR2 is SYDVKM. The CDR3 is made up of 14 amino acids. The CDR3 protein is CASSFPRDSGEAFF. CDR3 bases: TGTGCCAGCAGTTTCCCTCGGGACTCGGGTGAAGCTTTCTTT.

This rearrangement joins TRBV6-4 to TRBJ2-3; D is ambiguous. The ends were cut back, 6 bases at V and 1 base at J, with 14 bases in the middle. CDR1 and CDR2 from the germline V gene are MRHNA and SNTAGT. The CDR3 loop spans 15 amino acids. The CDR3 region has the DNA TGTGCCAGCAGCCCCGACGGCCAGGGCACAGATACGCAGTATTTT. This gives the protein CASSPDGQGTDTQYF.

The chain joins TRBV4-2 to TRBJ2-1; TRBD1 is a possible D gene (6 bases). Germline V CDR1 and CDR2: LGHNA, YNFKEQ. Trimming removed 2 bases at V and 9 bases at J, with 14 bases between. The CDR3 sequence is 14 residues long. The CDR3 DNA follows: TGTGCCAGCAGCCAAAAAGGGGGTTGGGGTGAGCAGTTCTTC. It is translated as CASSQKGGWGEQFF.

The rearrangement links TRBV28 to TRBJ2-3, with TRBD1 matching 8 bases. Germline CDR1 MDHEN, CDR2 SYDVKM. V was clipped by 6 bases and J by 1 base; unmatched bases: 9. The CDR3 runs 16 residues. The CDR3, as DNA: TGTGCCAGCAGCTGCCAGGGGGCAGGGTGCACAGATACGCAGTATTTT. Amino acids: CASSCQGAGCTDTQYF.

The chain recombines TRBV7-9 with TRBJ1-1; tentatively, D is TRBD1 (5 bases). The CDR3 has 13 residues. The ends were cut back, 6 bases at V and 1 base at J, with 9 bases in the middle. Germline assignment: CDR1 SEHNR and CDR2 FQNEAQ (reference sequence). The CDR3 region has the DNA TGTGCCAGCAGGCCCACAGGGAACACTGAAGCTTTCTTT. This codes for CASRPTGNTEAFF.

This clone was detected only once. This may stem from a read error, because a much larger clone lies one nucleotide away. The chain has TRBV10-1 and TRBJ2-7; D may correspond to TRBD1 or TRBD2 (5 bases each). Per the germline V gene, CDR1 is WNHNN and CDR2 is SYGVQD (reference sequence). The V gene lost 3 bases and the J gene lost 8 bases, with 8 bases spanning the gap. This CDR3 spans 11 amino acids. CDR3 nucleotide sequence: TGCGCCAGCAGTGACGGGGCACAGCAGTACTTC. Translation gives CASSDGAQQYF.

The CDR3 DNA reads TGCAGTGCTAGTCCTAGCGGGGGACCTGGGGAGCAGTTCTTC. This sequence encodes CSASPSGGPGEQFF. The chain uses TRBV20-1 and TRBJ2-1, with TRBD2 matching 10 bases. CDR1 is DFQATT and CDR2 is SNEGSKA in the germline V gene (reference sequence). The CDR3 is 14 residues long. The ends lost 3 bases at V and 10 bases at J; junction bases unmatched: 9.

The rearrangement links TRBV19 to TRBJ2-1; D not certain. This CDR3 contains 14 residues. The germline V gene has CDR1 LNHDA and CDR2 SQIVND (reference sequence). The V end lost 3 bases, the J end lost 4 bases, and 10 bases lay between the germline ends. The CDR3 nucleotides read TGTGCCAGTAGTATGGCCCTGGAATACAATGAGCAGTTCTTC. Its protein product is CASSMALEYNEQFF. The full variable domain, its missing parts supplied by reference TRBV19 and TRBJ2-1, is DGGITQSPKYLFRKEGQNVTLSCEQNLNHDAMYWYRQDPGQGLRLIYYSQIVNDFQKGDIAEGYSVSREKKESFPLTVTSAQKNPTAFYLCASSMALEYNEQFFGPGTRLTVL.

This sequence joins TRBV18 and TRBJ1-4, with D perhaps TRBD1 (5 bases). The CDR3 sequence is 18 residues long. Germline V gene lookup returns CDR1 KGHSH and CDR2 LQKENI. Trimming removed 3 bases from V and 7 bases from J, with 24 bases in between. The DNA of the CDR3 is TGTGCCAGCTCACCCAAGCTAAGGCAGACAGAAGAGGGTGAAAAACTGTTTTTT. Translation gives CASSPKLRQTEEGEKLFF.

This clone showed up just a few times. V and J are TRBV7-9 and TRBJ2-7; possible D gene TRBD2, 5 bases. From germline, CDR1 is SEHNR and CDR2 FQNEAQ (reference sequence). The CDR3 extends over 14 amino acids. Trimming cost V 0 bases and J 2 bases, with 8 bases left between them. Here the CDR3 reads CASSLALATYEQYF. The CDR3, as DNA: TGTGCCAGCAGCTTAGCGCTAGCCACCTACGAGCAGTACTTC.

This clone occurred once. The rearrangement joins TRBV7-2 to TRBJ1-5, with no clear D. CDR3 length: 15 residues. From germline, CDR1 is SGHTA and CDR2 FQGNSA. V was pared by 2 bases and J by 1 base, with 9 bases between. In DNA, the CDR3 is TGTGCCAGCAGCTTAAACGGTTTAAGCAATCAGCCCCAGCATTTT. It is translated as CASSLNGLSNQPQHF.